This T cell receptor beta chain was sequenced in a study of blood T cell repertoires in COVID-19 (dated by TCRdb to the early 2020s). Notes on the research overall: Samples from collaborators originated in the United States, Italy and Spain and spanned both the acute and convalescent phases of COVID-19. Where HLA class I and class II types were available, the types were taken from metadata supplied by the sample provider, not from assay-based typing. Nearly every sample came with metadata listing a de-identified subject ID, COVID-19 status, age in years and sex. The dataset comprised deeply sampled blood TCRbeta repertoires from subjects exposed to, actively infected with, or recovered from COVID-19. The repertoires were released in a freely available public database intended as a resource for research on the immune response to SARS-CoV-2. The samples were drawn from the first 160 participants of the ongoing ImmuneRACE study and from over a thousand subjects provided by 6 global collaborators. The prospective study material was composed of cDNA or gDNA derived from T cells, B-cell-depleted T cells, or PBMCs.

General study outcomes and caveats: Clinical and demographic metadata were provided uncurated, with the amount varying by source and participant.

Each collaborating institution followed its own protocols to collect whole blood in K2EDTA tubes. Collaborator samples were shipped for TCRbeta analysis as frozen whole blood, isolated PBMCs, or DNA extracted from either sample type. As concerns this clone: Its antigen is unknown. Base qualities were left out, and no much larger clone turns up one base away.

TCRbeta CDR3 regions were amplified from genomic DNA by means of the immunoSEQ Assay, a bias-controlled multiplex PCR. The source study handled its data this way. Nucleated cell counts per sample were estimated from amplification of reference gene primers within the assay. To quantify the absolute abundance of each unique TCRbeta CDR3 rearrangement, sequence reads were collapsed and filtered. For each sample, productive Simpson clonality was calculated as the square root of Simpson's diversity index across productive rearrangements. Imported from immuneACCESS, the table was reduced by TCRdb to in-frame sequences with V and J called. These copies leave out some clones; in studies compared against another copy, an unresolved V gene accounts for under half, and the cause of the remainder is not known. V and J calls and clone size are given by that table; D and trimming were obtained from the DNA. The sample profile shows around 200,000 clones; approximately 87% of them were found once. Around 2.5% of the sample is taken by the ten largest.

Its CDR3 holds 14 amino acids, cysteine through phenylalanine. Only the CDR3 part of the read is kept: 42 bases, read in frame from the first base. The germline V gene encodes CDR1 LGHDT and CDR2 YNNKEL (reference sequence). V is trimmed back by 4 bases and J by 5 bases, and the junction contains 6 bases that no gene match accounts for. The chain joins TRBV3-1 (or the pseudogene TRBV3-2) to TRBJ2-5; a stretch of 8 junction bases matches TRBD2. The sequence derives from a middle-aged man with active or convalescent COVID-19. The sequenced sample was peripheral blood. The DNA sequence follows: TGTGCCAGCAGCCCTTCGGGGGGGGTGGAGACCCAGTACTTC. This translates into CASSPSGGVETQYF.